These T cell receptor beta chains were read from a single sample in a study of control samples from healthy donors and cancer patients. TCRdb keeps only in-frame clones here, not all; method: immunoSEQ multiplex PCR. Of about 130,000 clones in the sample, about 90% are singletons; the top ten hold around 2%. Sequenced material: blood. Receptor source: a man aged 18 to 35 in good health. CDR3s leave out the opening cysteine and the closing phenylalanine or tryptophan. The D gene is left open where the match is weak.

j_gene: TRBJ2-4; v_gene: TRBV6-5; d_gene: .; CDR3aa: ASSSESKNIQY
j_gene: TRBJ1-2; v_gene: TRBV7-6; d_gene: .; CDR3aa: ASSSGRGANYGYT
j_gene: TRBJ2-3; v_gene: TRBV9; d_gene: .; CDR3aa: ASSVALAASTDTQY
j_gene: TRBJ2-3; v_gene: TRBV7-3; d_gene: TRBD1; CDR3aa: ASSYTGGGGDTQY
j_gene: TRBJ2-6; v_gene: TRBV6-6; d_gene: .; CDR3aa: ASSSSGANVLT
j_gene: TRBJ2-5; v_gene: TRBV12-3/TRBV12-4; d_gene: .; CDR3aa: ASSLHRQETQY
j_gene: TRBJ2-1; v_gene: TRBV5-6; d_gene: .; CDR3aa: ASSTRGRSRSYNEQF
j_gene: TRBJ1-1; v_gene: TRBV27; d_gene: .; CDR3aa: ASSPPMGMNTEAF
j_gene: TRBJ2-1; v_gene: TRBV14; d_gene: TRBD2; CDR3aa: ASSQVPGLASYNEQF
j_gene: TRBJ1-3; v_gene: TRBV7-2; d_gene: .; CDR3aa: ASSLNRVGNTIY
j_gene: TRBJ1-2; v_gene: TRBV7-2; d_gene: TRBD1; CDR3aa: ASSSPQGAHYGYT
j_gene: TRBJ1-4; v_gene: TRBV28; d_gene: .; CDR3aa: ASSFVAATNEKLF
j_gene: TRBJ2-7; v_gene: TRBV27; d_gene: .; CDR3aa: ASSPAPYYEQY
j_gene: TRBJ1-2; v_gene: TRBV23-1; d_gene: TRBD1; CDR3aa: ASSQIDRGGGYT
j_gene: TRBJ1-1; v_gene: TRBV5-1; d_gene: .; CDR3aa: ASSSGSLMNTEAF
j_gene: TRBJ2-7; v_gene: TRBV14; d_gene: TRBD2; CDR3aa: ASSQDVASGRLGNEQY
j_gene: TRBJ2-5; v_gene: TRBV6-7; d_gene: TRBD2; CDR3aa: ASSHESTSGRSVAETQY
j_gene: TRBJ2-3; v_gene: TRBV11-2; d_gene: .; CDR3aa: ASSLRVLGPTDTQY
j_gene: TRBJ1-5; v_gene: TRBV7-2; d_gene: .; CDR3aa: ASSLRSSPTGHSNQPQH
j_gene: TRBJ2-5; v_gene: TRBV5-4; d_gene: TRBD1; CDR3aa: ASSARQGALGETQY
j_gene: TRBJ1-5; v_gene: TRBV19; d_gene: .; CDR3aa: ASRVGQNSNQPQH
j_gene: TRBJ1-2; v_gene: TRBV19; d_gene: .; CDR3aa: ASSIYVGRTNYGYT
j_gene: TRBJ1-2; v_gene: TRBV14; d_gene: TRBD1; CDR3aa: ASSQVLRDRGKISGYT
j_gene: TRBJ2-1; v_gene: TRBV19; d_gene: .; CDR3aa: ASSIDRIPSAEQF
j_gene: TRBJ2-1; v_gene: TRBV7-6; d_gene: TRBD2; CDR3aa: ASSLFYGRAGNEQF
j_gene: TRBJ2-7; v_gene: TRBV11-3; d_gene: .; CDR3aa: ASSSPVIYVSYEQY